Listed below are T cell receptor beta chains from one sample, sequenced in a study of OX40 agonist ivuxolimab in advanced cancers. Some clones are missing from TCRdb's copy, which holds only in-frame ones; the method was immunoSEQ multiplex PCR. The sample lists approximately 89,000 clones, 87% occurring once. The material sequenced was CD4+ or CD8+ T cells sorted from blood, taken in a trial of the OX40 agonist ivuxolimab. All receptors come from an adult with an advanced solid tumor such as melanoma, head and neck, liver or kidney cancer. Both conserved end residues are part of each CDR3. A D gene is named only where the DNA matches it firmly. Some rows have no size entry. The others give once, few or many, or a class for an expanded clone.

>TRBV18|TRBJ2-6|TRBD1|NA
CASSPLRGSSGANVLTF
TGTGCCAGCTCACCCCTCAGGGGGAGCTCTGGGGCCAACGTCCTGACTTTC
>TRBV5-1|TRBJ1-1|TRBD1|NA
CASSRQGVNTEAFF
TGCGCCAGCAGCCGACAGGGCGTTAATACTGAAGCTTTCTTT
>TRBV2|TRBJ2-4|NA|once
CASNEGGLADIQYF
TGTGCCAGCAATGAGGGTGGCCTCGCCGACATTCAGTACTTC
>TRBV9|TRBJ1-5|TRBD1|NA
CASSPGTVLSQPQHF
TGTGCCAGCAGCCCCGGGACAGTTTTGAGTCAGCCCCAGCATTTT
>TRBV19|TRBJ1-2|NA|NA
CASSIGQFYGYTF
TGTGCCAGTAGTATTGGACAGTTCTATGGCTACACCTTC
>TRBV7-8|TRBJ1-1|TRBD1|NA
CASSSHRDRSEAFF
TGTGCCAGCAGCTCGCACCGGGACAGAAGTGAAGCTTTCTTT
>TRBV7-3|TRBJ1-1|NA|NA
CASSPSREAGEAFF
TGTGCCAGCAGCCCTTCCCGGGAGGCAGGGGAAGCTTTCTTT
>TRBV15|TRBJ2-4|NA|NA
CATSPRVGSSIAKNIQYF
TGTGCCACCAGCCCCCGGGTGGGCAGCTCGATAGCCAAAAACATTCAGTACTTC
>TRBV2|TRBJ1-1|NA|NA
CASSEANVEAFF
TGTGCCAGCAGTGAAGCGAATGTTGAAGCTTTCTTT
>TRBV11-2|TRBJ1-1|NA|NA
CASSLDLNKNTEAFF
TGTGCCAGCAGCTTAGATCTTAACAAAAACACTGAAGCTTTCTTT
>TRBV29-1|TRBJ2-7|NA|NA
CSVEDRKTGTTYEQYF
TGCAGCGTTGAAGATCGAAAGACAGGAACCACCTACGAGCAGTACTTC
>TRBV5-1|TRBJ1-2|TRBD1|NA
CASSADRSYGYTF
TGCGCCAGCAGCGCGGACAGGTCTTATGGCTACACCTTC
>TRBV5-8|TRBJ2-3|NA|NA
CASSSAGAISTDTQYF
TGTGCCAGCAGCTCCGCCGGGGCCATTAGCACAGATACGCAGTATTTT
>TRBV9|TRBJ1-6|NA|NA
CASSIQDGGPLHF
TGTGCCAGCAGCATACAGGACGGAGGGCCCCTCCACTTT
>TRBV15|TRBJ1-2|TRBD1|NA
CATSGDRTYGYTF
TGTGCCACCAGCGGGGACAGGACCTATGGCTACACCTTC
>TRBV4-1|TRBJ2-3|NA|NA
CASSQPPGDTQYF
TGCGCCAGCAGCCAACCCCCGGGGGATACGCAGTATTTT
>TRBV27|TRBJ2-2|NA|NA
CARNSTNTGELFF
TGTGCCAGGAACAGTACTAACACCGGGGAGCTGTTTTTT
>TRBV4-3|TRBJ1-5|NA|NA
CASSQDGETQPQHF
TGCGCCAGCAGCCAAGATGGGGAGACTCAGCCCCAGCATTTT
>TRBV4-1|TRBJ1-2|NA|NA
CASSQMSRTQGHGGYTF
TGCGCCAGCAGCCAAATGTCCCGGACACAAGGTCACGGTGGCTACACCTTC
>TRBV5-1|TRBJ2-3|NA|NA
CASSFRDSTDTQYF
TGCGCCAGCAGCTTCCGGGACAGCACAGATACGCAGTATTTT
>TRBV6-4|TRBJ2-3|NA|NA
CASSDLIPTDTQYF
TGTGCCAGCAGTGACTTGATACCCACAGATACGCAGTATTTT
>TRBV7-9|TRBJ1-5|NA|NA
CASRRTGTQPQHF
TGTGCCAGCCGGAGAACGGGGACTCAGCCCCAGCATTTT
>TRBV7-2|TRBJ1-5|NA|NA
CASSSGTAGQPQHF
TGTGCCAGCAGTTCCGGGACGGCGGGTCAGCCCCAGCATTTT
>TRBV18|TRBJ1-1|NA|NA
CASSPNQRMNTEAFF
TGTGCCAGCTCACCAAACCAGAGAATGAACACTGAAGCTTTCTTT
>TRBV10-2|TRBJ2-5|TRBD2|once
CATSKGSGGDPETQYF
TGCGCCACCTCAAAGGGGAGTGGGGGGGACCCAGAGACCCAGTACTTC
>TRBV15|TRBJ2-7|NA|NA
CATSRLVGGSDFYEQYF
TGTGCCACCAGCAGATTGGTGGGGGGTAGCGATTTCTACGAGCAGTACTTC
>TRBV7-9|TRBJ2-3|TRBD2|NA
CASTQRGGLTDTQYF
TGTGCCAGCACCCAACGGGGGGGCCTCACAGATACGCAGTATTTT
>TRBV2|TRBJ1-4|NA|NA
CASSLTGVGSEKLFF
TGTGCCAGCAGTCTCACGGGGGTTGGAAGCGAAAAACTGTTTTTT
>TRBV19|TRBJ1-1|NA|NA
CASSTRWGEAFF
TGTGCCAGTAGTACGAGATGGGGGGAAGCTTTCTTT
>TRBV5-1|TRBJ1-3|NA|NA
CASSPRPVTGGNTIYF
TGCGCCAGCAGCCCGCGGCCGGTGACGGGTGGAAACACCATATATTTT
>TRBV5-6|TRBJ2-5|TRBD1|NA
CASSSPRTGETQYF
TGTGCCAGCAGTTCCCCCCGGACAGGGGAGACCCAGTACTTC
>TRBV15|TRBJ1-2|NA|NA
CATSKGTGLNYGYTF
TGTGCCACCAGCAAAGGGACGGGACTAAACTATGGCTACACCTTC
>TRBV27|TRBJ1-2|NA|NA
CASSLSGIDGYTF
TGTGCCAGCAGTTTATCAGGAATTGACGGCTACACCTTC
>TRBV5-4|TRBJ2-3|NA|NA
CASSLGPPAQYF
TGTGCCAGCAGCTTAGGCCCACCGGCGCAGTATTTT
>TRBV10-2|TRBJ1-2|TRBD1|once
CASSESSGAGGYGYTF
TGCGCCAGCAGTGAGTCCTCGGGGGCAGGGGGCTATGGCTACACCTTC
>TRBV5-1|TRBJ1-1|NA|NA
CASSQPQRASTEAFF
TGCGCCAGCAGCCAGCCACAGAGGGCGAGCACTGAAGCTTTCTTT
>TRBV4-3|TRBJ2-7|NA|few
CASSQEVTGGDF
TGCGCCAGCAGCCAAGAAGTCACAGGAGGGGACTTC
>TRBV6-1|TRBJ2-3|NA|NA
CASSGTTDLRGTQYF
TGTGCCAGCAGTGGAACGACAGACCTGAGGGGTACGCAGTATTTT
>TRBV2|TRBJ1-1|NA|NA
CASSEPVVEAFF
TGTGCCAGCAGCGAACCGGTAGTCGAAGCTTTCTTT
>TRBV9|TRBJ1-1|NA|NA
CASSVTPMVGAGNTEAFF
TGTGCCAGCAGCGTAACCCCAATGGTAGGGGCCGGGAACACTGAAGCTTTCTTT